What follows are 3 T cell receptor beta chains derived from one specimen sequenced in a study of T-cell memory formation after mild COVID-19. TCRdb redid the calling of the 5' RACE reads with MiXCR, one entry per CDR3 protein. The sample consists of 350,000 to 450,000 distinct CDR3 sequences, about 20% of them appearing once. The sequenced sample was PBMCs or a T cell subset sorted from them (not recorded which). The receptors originated from an adult woman who had mild COVID-19 (a few samples of this study predate the infection). Cell type and time point are not known.

The chain joins TRBV29-1 to TRBJ2-7; 8 bases line up with TRBD1. The germline V gene encodes CDR1 SQVTM and CDR2 ANQGSEA. Losses at the gene ends were 7 bases for V and 0 bases for J; bases not matched to a gene: 8. The CDR3 is 14 amino acids. In DNA form, the CDR3 reads TGCAGCGCCCTAGGACAGGGAAGCTCCTACGAGCAGTACTTC. This gives the protein CSALGQGSSYEQYF.

This clonotype appeared a few times. V usage is TRBV5-1 and J usage is TRBJ2-7, with TRBD1 identical over 7 bases. The CDR3 consists of 14 residues. Germline loops: CDR1 SGHRS, CDR2 YFSETQ. J lost 3 bases, V lost 3 bases, and 6 bases had no gene match. The CDR3 sequence is CASSSNWDSYEQYF. CDR3 in DNA: TGCGCCAGCAGCTCGAACTGGGACAGCTACGAGCAGTACTTC.

This chain joins TRBV5-6 and TRBJ2-3; D is undetermined. The CDR3 loop spans 17 amino acids. V lost 0 bases and J 0 bases, leaving 14 bases between the germline ends. Germline V gene data show CDR1 as SGHDT and CDR2 as YYEEEE. This CDR3 is CASSLDLRVASTDTQYF. CDR3 nucleotide sequence: TGTGCCAGCAGCTTGGATTTAAGGGTAGCAAGCACAGATACGCAGTATTTT.